The 11 T cell receptor beta chains reported below all come from one sample, sequenced in a study of control samples from healthy donors and cancer patients (dated by TCRdb to 2018 to 2021). Library generation was performed with the immunoSEQ multiplex PCR assay. What TCRdb holds here is the immuneACCESS table cut down to in-frame rearrangements. Part of the clones is not present; checked against another copy, under half of the missing clones reflect an unresolved V gene, and the others are unexplained. The sample table records about 14,000 clones; roughly three quarters of these occur just once. The ten biggest clones cover more than 7% of the sample. The sample was formalin-fixed, paraffin-embedded tissue. Receptors were obtained from a male donor with melanoma.

This clone was observed a handful of times. This chain connects TRBV5-1 to TRBJ2-3; tentatively, D is TRBD2 (6 bases). V lost 2 bases, J lost 3 bases, and 13 bases lay in between. The CDR3 has 15 residues. Germline values: CDR1 SGHRS, CDR2 YFSETQ. CDR3 coding DNA: TGCGCCAGCAGCTTATGGGGGGTCTCGACAGATACGCAGTATTTT. It codes for CASSLWGVSTDTQYF.

The V and J genes are TRBV5-1 and TRBJ1-1; D gene unclear. Germline CDR1 reads SGHRS; CDR2 reads YFSETQ. CDR3 length: 13 amino acids. The V end lost 4 bases, the J end lost 3 bases, and 10 bases lay between the germline ends. DNA for the CDR3: TGCGCCAGCAGCCTAGGAGCGGACACTGAAGCTTTCTTT. Translation gives CASSLGADTEAFF.

This rearrangement joins TRBV11-3 to TRBJ2-2; TRBD1 is a possible D gene (5 bases). V gave up 1 base and J gave up 6 bases, with 12 bases separating them. CDR1 and CDR2 from the germline V gene are SGHNT and YENEEA. The CDR3 runs to 15 residues. CDR3 DNA sequence: TGTGCCAGCAGCTTAGGGGGCCCAACTGCCGGGGAGCTGTTTTTT. Its protein product is CASSLGGPTAGELFF.

The chain is built from TRBV6-5 and TRBJ1-2; D perhaps matches TRBD1 (5 bases). Germline loops: CDR1 MNHEY, CDR2 SVGAGI. V lost 0 bases, J lost 8 bases, and 13 bases lay in between. The length of the CDR3 is 14 residues. The CDR3 loop reads CASSYSGVREGYTF. In DNA form, the CDR3 reads TGTGCCAGCAGTTACTCGGGGGTGCGGGAGGGCTACACCTTC.

To note about this clone: Other DNA variants within this sample encode the same CDR3. This chain connects TRBV7-2 to TRBJ2-5; D call uncertain. This CDR3 comprises 14 residues. Germline values: CDR1 SGHTA, CDR2 FQGNSA. V shed 5 bases and J shed 2 bases, with 12 bases lying between them. The CDR3, as DNA: TGTGCCAGCAGCCCAATCCCGGGTCAAGAGACCCAGTACTTC. This codes for CASSPIPGQETQYF.

The chain couples TRBV4-2 to TRBJ1-4; no clear D gene. Germline loops: CDR1 LGHNA, CDR2 YNFKEQ. This CDR3 is built from 15 residues. The ends were cut back, 0 bases at V and 8 bases at J, with 13 bases in the middle. The CDR3 region is CASSQEASPDEKLFF. Written as DNA, the CDR3 is TGTGCCAGCAGCCAAGAGGCAAGTCCCGACGAAAAACTGTTTTTT.

The genes are TRBV5-1 and TRBJ2-1; D remains unclear. This CDR3 comprises 13 residues. Germline-derived CDR1 and CDR2 are SGHRS and YFSETQ. With 2 bases removed from V and 7 bases from J, the gap between germline ends came to 10 bases. CDR3 DNA sequence: TGCGCCAGCAGCTTTGGGGTGCCAAATGAGCAGTTCTTC. Its protein is CASSFGVPNEQFF. The entire variable domain, with the rest obtained from reference TRBV5-1 and TRBJ2-1, is as follows: KAGVTQTPRYLIKTRGQQVTLSCSPISGHRSVSWYQQTPGQGLQFLFEYFSETQRNKGNFPGRFSGRQFSNSRSEMNVSTLELGDSALYLCASSFGVPNEQFFGPGTRLTVL.

The V call is TRBV19, the J call TRBJ1-5; 7 bases match TRBD1. The CDR3 consists of 16 residues. J lost 1 base, V lost 10 bases, and 13 bases had no gene match. Germline V lookup: CDR1 LNHDA, CDR2 SQIVND (reference sequence). CDR3: CATQISGTASNQPQHF. CDR3 nucleotide sequence: TGTGCCACCCAAATCTCCGGGACAGCGAGCAATCAGCCCCAGCATTTT.

Only one count was recorded for this clone. V and J are TRBV12-3 or TRBV12-4 and TRBJ2-5, with D possibly matching TRBD1 (5 bases). CDR3 length equals 11 residues. V gave up 7 bases and J gave up 5 bases, with 8 bases separating them. CDR3: CASTRGETQYF. In DNA, the CDR3 is TGTGCCAGCACTAGGGGCGAGACCCAGTACTTC.

V gene TRBV6-5 combines with J gene TRBJ1-2, with unresolved D. This CDR3 has 13 residues. Trimming took off 6 bases at V and 0 bases at J, with 8 bases between the two ends. Germline V gene sequence: CDR1 MNHEY, CDR2 SVGAGI. The CDR3 spells CASRLTSNYGYTF. The CDR3 DNA reads as TGTGCCAGCAGGCTGACATCTAACTATGGCTACACCTTC.

The chain links TRBV5-4 to TRBJ2-4, with D maybe TRBD1 (6 bases). The CDR3 is 15 residues long. The V gene's germline CDR1 is SGHNT and CDR2 YYREEE (reference sequence). V was pared by 0 bases and J by 4 bases, with 11 bases between. Here the CDR3 DNA reads TGTGCCAGCAGCTTGGAGGGGGACATAAAAAACATTCAGTACTTC. Its translation: CASSLEGDIKNIQYF. Variable domain in full (rest from reference TRBV5-4 and TRBJ2-4): ETGVTQSPTHLIKTRGQQVTLRCSSQSGHNTVSWYQQALGQGPQFIFQYYREEENGRGNFPPRFSGLQFPNYSSELNVNALELDDSALYLCASSLEGDIKNIQYFGAGTRLSVL.